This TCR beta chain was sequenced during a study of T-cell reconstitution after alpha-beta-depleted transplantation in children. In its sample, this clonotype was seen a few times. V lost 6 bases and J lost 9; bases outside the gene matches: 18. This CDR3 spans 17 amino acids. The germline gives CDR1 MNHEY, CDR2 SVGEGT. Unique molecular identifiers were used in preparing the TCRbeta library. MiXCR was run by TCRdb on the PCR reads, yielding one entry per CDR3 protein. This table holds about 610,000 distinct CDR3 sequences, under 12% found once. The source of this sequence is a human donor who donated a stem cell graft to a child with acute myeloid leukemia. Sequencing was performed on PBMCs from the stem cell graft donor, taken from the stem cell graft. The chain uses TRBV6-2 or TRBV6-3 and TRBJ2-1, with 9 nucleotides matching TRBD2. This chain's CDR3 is CASSPGTSRVPIGEQFF. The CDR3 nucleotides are TGTGCCAGCAGCCCCGGGACTAGCAGGGTACCCATAGGTGAGCAGTTCTTC.